The 18 T cell receptor beta chains given below trace back to one sample, sequenced in a study of blood T cell repertoires in COVID-19 (dated by TCRdb to about 2020). The library was obtained by the immunoSEQ multiplex PCR assay. As stored in TCRdb, this immuneACCESS dataset retains in-frame rearrangements with V and J assigned. A fraction of the clones does not appear; measured against another copy, unresolved V genes explain less than half of the discrepancy, and the remainder lacks a known reason. Present in this sample are tens of thousands of clones, around 80% of which were seen just once. 29% of the sample comes from the top ten. The sequenced material came from peripheral blood. The receptor set was obtained from an elderly woman with acute or convalescent COVID-19.

The chain joins TRBV25-1 to TRBJ2-7, with 9 positions matching TRBD2. V gave up 2 bases and J gave up 3 bases; unmatched junction bases: 2. CDR3 length equals 14 residues. The V gene's germline CDR1 is MGHDK and CDR2 SYGVNS. Written as DNA, the CDR3 is TGTGCCAGCAGTGAACTAGCGGGAAACTACGAGCAGTACTTC. Translating gives CASSELAGNYEQYF.

V usage is TRBV5-4 and J usage is TRBJ1-2; D gene ambiguous. V lost 4 bases and J 4 bases, leaving 17 bases between the germline ends. Germline assignment: CDR1 SGHNT and CDR2 YYREEE (reference sequence). CDR3 size: 15 residues. CDR3 protein: CASSPPGASFYGYTF. CDR3 DNA sequence: TGTGCCAGCAGCCCCCCCGGAGCATCCTTCTATGGCTACACCTTC. Using reference TRBV5-4 and TRBJ1-2 for the parts outside the CDR3, the full variable domain is ETGVTQSPTHLIKTRGQQVTLRCSSQSGHNTVSWYQQALGQGPQFIFQYYREEENGRGNFPPRFSGLQFPNYSSELNVNALELDDSALYLCASSPPGASFYGYTFGSGTRLTVV.

The chain joins TRBV14 to TRBJ1-2; TRBD1 agrees at 7 bases. V gave up 3 bases and J gave up 4 bases; unmatched junction bases: 11. Germline CDR1 is SGHDN and CDR2 is FVKESK. The CDR3 is made up of 16 amino acids. The CDR3 coding sequence is TGTGCCAGCAGCCACGACAGGGCCCCAAGACTCTATGGCTACACCTTC. Protein product: CASSHDRAPRLYGYTF. Looking up the rest from reference TRBV14 and TRBJ1-2 gives the full variable domain: EAGVTQFPSHSVIEKGQTVTLRCDPISGHDNLYWYRRVMGKEIKFLLHFVKESKQDESGMPNNRFLAERTGGTYSTLKVQPAELEDSGVYFCASSHDRAPRLYGYTFGSGTRLTVV.

This sequence joins TRBV6-5 and TRBJ2-1; 9 nucleotides match TRBD2. Germline CDR1 and CDR2: MNHEY and SVGAGI. The length of the CDR3 is 15 residues. V lost 6 bases, J lost 9 bases, and 12 bases stayed unmatched. The CDR3 sequence is CASSTGTSTVSEQFF. The CDR3 nucleotides read TGTGCCAGCAGCACCGGGACTAGCACTGTCAGTGAGCAGTTCTTC.

The rearrangement joins TRBV3-1 (or the pseudogene TRBV3-2) to TRBJ2-7, with TRBD2 as a possible D gene (6 bases). CDR3 length: 14 residues. The V end lost 6 bases, the J end lost 0 bases, and 12 bases lay between the germline ends. Germline V gene sequence: CDR1 LGHDT, CDR2 YNNKEL (reference sequence). In nucleotides, the CDR3 is TGTGCCAGCAGACCCCTAGCGAACTCCTACGAGCAGTACTTC. Its translation: CASRPLANSYEQYF.

The count of this clone is one. CDR3 region: CASSRRLAGGIDTQYF. CDR3 sequence (DNA): TGTGCCAGCAGTCGCAGACTAGCGGGAGGGATAGATACGCAGTATTTT. The chain links TRBV6-2 or TRBV6-3 to TRBJ2-3, with 14 bases aligning to TRBD2. This CDR3 contains 16 residues. Germline V CDR1 and CDR2: MNHEY, SVGEGT. J gave up 5 bases and V 5 bases, and 6 bases lay outside the gene matches.

The chain has TRBV11-3 and TRBJ2-3; 10 bases match TRBD1. Losses at the gene ends were 5 bases for V and 4 bases for J; bases not matched to a gene: 12. CDR3 length equals 17 residues. Germline-derived CDR1 and CDR2 are SGHNT and YENEEA. The CDR3 reads CASSRTHTGTGADTQYF. The CDR3 DNA follows: TGTGCCAGCAGCCGAACTCATACCGGGACAGGGGCAGATACGCAGTATTTT.

The V call is TRBV28, the J call TRBJ1-2; D is possibly TRBD1 (5 bases). There are 12 residues in the CDR3. Germline-derived CDR1 and CDR2 are MDHEN and SYDVKM. V lost 6 bases, J lost 0 bases, and 5 bases lay in between. CDR3 DNA: TGTGCCAGCAGGGACACTAACTATGGCTACACCTTC. It yields the protein CASRDTNYGYTF.

The chain uses TRBV5-1 and TRBJ1-2, with a possible D match to TRBD1 (6 bases). Trimming took 4 bases from V and 2 from J, leaving 15 bases between them. Germline values: CDR1 SGHRS, CDR2 YFSETQ. The CDR3 sequence is 15 residues long. CDR3 in amino acids: CASSRGAGSNYGYTF. Written as DNA, the CDR3 is TGCGCCAGCAGCCGGGGGGCAGGCTCCAACTATGGCTACACCTTC.

J is TRBJ2-5 and V is TRBV24-1, with D possibly matching TRBD2 (5 bases). The CDR3 is 15 residues long. Germline CDR1 reads KGHDR; CDR2 reads SFDVKD. The V gene lost 3 bases and the J gene lost 2 bases, with 12 bases spanning the gap. CDR3 nucleotide sequence: TGTGCCACCAGTGATCCCGGGATCTATCAAGAGACCCAGTACTTC. Its translation is CATSDPGIYQETQYF.

The V and J genes are TRBV2 and TRBJ1-5, with a tentative D call TRBD1 (5 bases). This CDR3 region has 13 residues. The germline CDR1 and CDR2 sequences are SNHLY and FYNNEI. Trimming left V 7 bases short and J 4 bases short, with 11 bases between. This chain's CDR3 is CASNGDRNQPQHF. The CDR3 region has the DNA TGTGCCAGCAACGGCGACAGAAATCAGCCCCAGCATTTT.

This clone was seen once. This chain connects TRBV7-8 to TRBJ1-4; the D is unclear. V was cut by 3 bases and J by 7 bases, with 12 bases left in between. CDR1 SGHVS and CDR2 FQNEAQ come from the germline V gene. The length of the CDR3 is 14 residues. The chain's CDR3 is CASSFSRGSEKLFF. CDR3 coding DNA: TGTGCCAGCAGCTTTAGTCGGGGTAGTGAAAAACTGTTTTTT.

The CDR3 loop is CASSLVGPSYEQYF. The CDR3 bases are TGTGCCAGCAGCTTAGTCGGTCCCTCCTACGAGCAGTACTTC. This sequence joins TRBV7-8 and TRBJ2-7, with D hard to call. Per germline, CDR1 SGHVS and CDR2 FQNEAQ. This CDR3 comprises 14 residues. Trimming took 1 base from V and 0 from J, leaving 7 bases between them.

This clone was picked up a small number of times. This rearrangement joins TRBV10-3 to TRBJ1-1; 7 bases map to TRBD1. With V trimmed by 6 bases and J by 2 bases, 6 bases remained unmatched. This CDR3 contains 14 residues. Germline CDR1 reads ENHRY; CDR2 reads SYGVKD. The CDR3 reads CAISLTGKNTEAFF. CDR3 DNA sequence: TGTGCCATCAGCTTGACAGGGAAAAACACTGAAGCTTTCTTT.

This clone was picked up a small number of times. The CDR3 DNA reads TGTGCCAGCAGTTTATCGGGACAGGGGAAGGTGGGAACCCTCCACTTT. Translation gives CASSLSGQGKVGTLHF. This chain connects TRBV28 to TRBJ1-6, with 10 bases matching TRBD1. V gave up 1 base and J gave up 14 bases; unmatched junction bases: 11. There are 16 residues in the CDR3. Germline CDR1 reads MDHEN; CDR2 reads SYDVKM.

The genes are TRBV6-1 and TRBJ2-7, with D maybe TRBD1 (5 bases). Germline V gene lookup returns CDR1 MNHNS and CDR2 SASEGT. This CDR3 comprises 15 residues. Trimming stripped 3 bases from V and 1 base from J, with 13 bases between. The CDR3 region has the DNA TGTGCCAGCAGTGAGGACACAACCTATTCCTACGAGCAGTACTTC. Protein sequence: CASSEDTTYSYEQYF.

About this clone itself: The junction shows a germline mismatch at one end, possibly a read error. V usage is TRBV2 and J usage is TRBJ2-5; D may be TRBD1 (5 bases). The germline gives CDR1 SNHLY, CDR2 FYNNEI. The CDR3 loop spans 14 amino acids. The CDR3 nucleotides read TGTGCCACCGTGGGCAGGGCTTACCAAGAGGCCCAGTACTTC. Translation: CATVGRAYQEAQYF.

CDR3 sequence reads: CASSLESVGEEKLFF. CDR3 sequence (DNA): TGTGCCAGCAGCTTAGAAAGTGTCGGGGAGGAAAAACTGTTTTTT. The chain links TRBV7-9 to TRBJ1-4; D not resolved. The ends were cut back, 1 base at V and 8 bases at J, with 14 bases in the middle. Germline-derived CDR1 and CDR2 are SEHNR and FQNEAQ (reference sequence). There are 15 residues in the CDR3.